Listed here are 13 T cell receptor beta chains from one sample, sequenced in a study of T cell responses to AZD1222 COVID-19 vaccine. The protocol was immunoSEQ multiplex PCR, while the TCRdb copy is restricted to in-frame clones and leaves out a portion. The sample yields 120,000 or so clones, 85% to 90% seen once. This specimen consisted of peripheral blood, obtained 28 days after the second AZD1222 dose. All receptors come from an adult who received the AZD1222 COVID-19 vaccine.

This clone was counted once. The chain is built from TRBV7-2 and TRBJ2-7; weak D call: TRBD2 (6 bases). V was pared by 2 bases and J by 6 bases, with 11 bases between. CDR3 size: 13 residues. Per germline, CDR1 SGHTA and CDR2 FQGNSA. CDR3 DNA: TGTGCCAGCAGCTTAACGGGGGAGCTCGAGCAGTACTTC. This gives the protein CASSLTGELEQYF. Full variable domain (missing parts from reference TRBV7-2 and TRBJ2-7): GAGVSQSPSNKVTEKGKDVELRCDPISGHTALYWYRQSLGQGLEFLIYFQGNSAPDKSGLPSDRFSAERTGGSVSTLTIQRTQQEDSAVYLCASSLTGELEQYFGPGTRLTVT.

CDR3 bases: TGCGCCAGCAGCTTGGCCGGCGCGGGACAGCTTAACTATGGCTACACCTTC. Translation gives CASSLAGAGQLNYGYTF. The chain links TRBV5-1 to TRBJ1-2, with 7 bases aligning to TRBD1. The CDR3 is made up of 17 amino acids. Germline CDR1 is SGHRS and CDR2 is YFSETQ. The V segment lost 0 bases and the J segment 1 base; nucleotides outside the gene matches: 9.

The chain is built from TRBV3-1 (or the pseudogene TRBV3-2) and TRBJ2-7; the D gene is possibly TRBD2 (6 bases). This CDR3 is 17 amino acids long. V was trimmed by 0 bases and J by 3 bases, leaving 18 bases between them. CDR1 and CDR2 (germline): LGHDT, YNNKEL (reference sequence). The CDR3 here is CASSQDGYAGLNYEQYF. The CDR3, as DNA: TGTGCCAGCAGCCAAGATGGGTACGCGGGGCTAAACTACGAGCAGTACTTC.

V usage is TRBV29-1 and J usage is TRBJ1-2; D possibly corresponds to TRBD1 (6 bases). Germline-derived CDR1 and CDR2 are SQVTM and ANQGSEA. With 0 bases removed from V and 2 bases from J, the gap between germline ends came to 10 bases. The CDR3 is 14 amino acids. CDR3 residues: CSVEEPTGNYGYTF. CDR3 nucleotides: TGCAGCGTTGAAGAGCCAACAGGGAACTATGGCTACACCTTC.

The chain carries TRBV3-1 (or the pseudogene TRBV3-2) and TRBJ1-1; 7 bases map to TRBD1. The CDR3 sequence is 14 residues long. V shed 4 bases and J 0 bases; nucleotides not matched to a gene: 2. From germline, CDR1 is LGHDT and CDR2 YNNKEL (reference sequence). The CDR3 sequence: CASSPTGMNTEAFF. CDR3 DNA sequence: TGTGCCAGCAGCCCGACAGGGATGAACACTGAAGCTTTCTTT.

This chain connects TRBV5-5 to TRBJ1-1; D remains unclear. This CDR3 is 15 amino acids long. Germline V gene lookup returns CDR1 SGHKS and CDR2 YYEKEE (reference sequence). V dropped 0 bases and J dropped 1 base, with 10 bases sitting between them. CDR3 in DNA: TGTGCCAGCAGCTTGGCCGGATTGCAGAACACTGAAGCTTTCTTT. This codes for CASSLAGLQNTEAFF.

CDR3 sequence (DNA): TGTGCCAGCTCACCGAAGGGAACCCCAGATACGCAGTATTTT. Its protein is CASSPKGTPDTQYF. This chain joins TRBV18 and TRBJ2-3; unclear D gene. The germline CDR1 and CDR2 sequences are KGHSH and LQKENI. V was clipped by 3 bases and J by 4 bases, with 11 bases between them. The CDR3 consists of 14 residues.

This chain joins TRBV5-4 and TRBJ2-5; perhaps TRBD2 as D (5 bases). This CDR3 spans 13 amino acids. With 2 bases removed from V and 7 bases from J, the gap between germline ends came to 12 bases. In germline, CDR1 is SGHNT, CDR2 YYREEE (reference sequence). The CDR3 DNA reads TGTGCCAGCAGCTTCGGGCCCGAGGGGACCCAGTACTTC. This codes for CASSFGPEGTQYF.

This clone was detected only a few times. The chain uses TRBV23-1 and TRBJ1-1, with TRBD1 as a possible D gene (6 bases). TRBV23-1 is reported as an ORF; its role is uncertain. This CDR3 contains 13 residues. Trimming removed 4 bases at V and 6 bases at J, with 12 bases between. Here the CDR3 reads CASSRAGEAEAFF. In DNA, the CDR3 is TGCGCCAGCAGTCGAGCAGGGGAGGCTGAAGCTTTCTTT.

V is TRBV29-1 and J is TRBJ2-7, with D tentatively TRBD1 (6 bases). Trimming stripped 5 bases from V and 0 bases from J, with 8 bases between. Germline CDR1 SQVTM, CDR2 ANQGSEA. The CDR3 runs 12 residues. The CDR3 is CSVRTASYEQYF. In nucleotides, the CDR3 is TGCAGCGTTAGGACAGCCTCCTACGAGCAGTACTTC.

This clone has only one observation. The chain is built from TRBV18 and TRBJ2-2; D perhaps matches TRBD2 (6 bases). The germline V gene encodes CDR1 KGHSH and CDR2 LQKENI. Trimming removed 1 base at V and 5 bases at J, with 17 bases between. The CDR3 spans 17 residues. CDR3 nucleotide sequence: TGTGCCAGCTCACCACGGTTGGAGGGAGCCATGACCGGGGAGCTGTTTTTT. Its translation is CASSPRLEGAMTGELFF.

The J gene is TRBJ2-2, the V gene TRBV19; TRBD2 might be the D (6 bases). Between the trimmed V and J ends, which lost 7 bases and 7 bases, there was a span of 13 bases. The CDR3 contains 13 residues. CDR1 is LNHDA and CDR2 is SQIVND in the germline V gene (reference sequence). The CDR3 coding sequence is TGTGCCAGTACCGCCCTAGCGAACGGGGAGCTGTTTTTT. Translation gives CASTALANGELFF.

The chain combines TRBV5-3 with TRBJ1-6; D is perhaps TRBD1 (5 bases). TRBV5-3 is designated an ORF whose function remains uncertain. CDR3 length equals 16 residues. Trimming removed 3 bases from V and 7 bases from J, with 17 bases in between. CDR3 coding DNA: TGTGCCAGAAGCTCCGGGGGTTGGGGAATGAATTCACCCCTCCACTTT. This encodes CARSSGGWGMNSPLHF.